Presented here are 31 T cell receptor beta chains from one specimen sequenced in a study of cytomegalovirus exposure and HLA in healthy donors. In the PCR, 60 Vbeta and 13 Jbeta primers were used. Sequencing was performed with immunoSEQ multiplex PCR; in TCRdb, only in-frame clones are kept and a portion is missing. In the table there are about 120,000 clones, around two thirds of which are singletons. Sequenced material: PBMCs. The receptors come from a woman in her 40s in good health and CMV-seropositive.

The J gene is TRBJ1-2, the V gene TRBV6-5; D is possibly TRBD1 (5 bases). The CDR3 consists of 13 residues. V was shortened by 2 bases and J by 4 bases, with 8 bases between the two germline ends. CDR1 and CDR2 from the germline V gene are MNHEY and SVGAGI. The CDR3 nucleotides read TGTGCCAGCAGTTACCTTGACAGCTATGGCTACACCTTC. It specifies CASSYLDSYGYTF.

This chain links TRBV7-3 with TRBJ2-1; the D gene is possibly TRBD2 (6 bases). Trimming cost V 6 bases and J 7 bases, with 19 bases left between them. Germline CDR1 SGHTA, CDR2 FQGTGA. The CDR3 is made up of 15 amino acids. For the CDR3, the DNA is TGTGCCAGCAGGCGCCGGGACTCCGACGGGAATGAGCAGTTCTTC. Amino acid sequence: CASRRRDSDGNEQFF.

This clone was detected only a few times. The V call is TRBV19, the J call TRBJ1-4, with D possibly matching TRBD1 (5 bases). This CDR3 spans 14 amino acids. The germline V gene encodes CDR1 LNHDA and CDR2 SQIVND (reference sequence). Between the trimmed V and J ends, which lost 6 bases and 5 bases, there was a span of 13 bases. CDR3 DNA sequence: TGTGCCAGTAGCCTAATAGGGGCAAATGAAAAACTGTTTTTT. Amino acids: CASSLIGANEKLFF.

The V gene is TRBV9, the J gene TRBJ1-6; D might be TRBD1 (5 bases). The V end was cut by 1 base, the J end by 11 bases, with 16 bases between. In germline, CDR1 is SGDLS, CDR2 YYNGEE. This CDR3 is built from 15 residues. CDR3 in DNA: TGTGCCAGCAGCGTAAGCGGAGGGGTCGGTCCACCCCTCCACTTT. Translating gives CASSVSGGVGPPLHF. Together with reference TRBV9 and TRBJ1-6, the CDR3 gives the full variable domain: DSGVTQTPKHLITATGQRVTLRCSPRSGDLSVYWYQQSLDQGLQFLIQYYNGEERAKGNILERFSAQQFPDLHSELNLSSLELGDSALYFCASSVSGGVGPPLHFGNGTRLTVT.

The chain joins TRBV19 to TRBJ1-5, with 8 positions matching TRBD1. The length of the CDR3 is 15 residues. Germline CDR1 is LNHDA and CDR2 is SQIVND (reference sequence). The V and J ends lost 3 bases and 4 bases, in that order; junction bases with no gene match: 5. CDR3 in DNA: TGTGCCAGTAGTATTGGACAGGGTGGGAATCAGCCCCAGCATTTT. It is translated as CASSIGQGGNQPQHF.

The chain joins TRBV7-6 to TRBJ2-7; a possible D gene is TRBD2 (6 bases). The germline V gene has CDR1 SGHVS and CDR2 FNYEAQ. The V end was cut by 1 base, the J end by 2 bases, with 9 bases between. CDR3 length: 14 amino acids. This chain's CDR3 is CASSLGPGAYEQYF. CDR3 nucleotides: TGTGCCAGCAGCTTAGGTCCGGGGGCCTACGAGCAGTACTTC.

The chain uses TRBV6-5 and TRBJ2-7; possible D gene TRBD1, 6 bases. This CDR3 has 14 amino acids. V was clipped by 0 bases and J by 3 bases, with 9 bases between them. Germline V gene sequence: CDR1 MNHEY, CDR2 SVGAGI. CDR3 amino acids: CASSYSTGIYEQYF. In DNA, the CDR3 is TGTGCCAGCAGTTACTCAACAGGGATCTACGAGCAGTACTTC.

This clone was observed a few times. CDR3 loop: CASSLRTSGTRETQYF. For the CDR3, the DNA is TGTGCCAGCAGCCTTCGGACTAGCGGTACCAGGGAGACCCAGTACTTC. The V call is TRBV14, the J call TRBJ2-5, with 10 bases matching TRBD2. CDR1 and CDR2 (germline): SGHDN, FVKESK. V dropped 4 bases and J dropped 5; count of bases not matched to a gene: 10. CDR3 length: 16 residues. Based on the CDR3 plus reference TRBV14 and TRBJ2-5, the full variable domain is EAGVTQFPSHSVIEKGQTVTLRCDPISGHDNLYWYRRVMGKEIKFLLHFVKESKQDESGMPNNRFLAERTGGTYSTLKVQPAELEDSGVYFCASSLRTSGTRETQYFGPGTRLLVL.

The V call is TRBV19, the J call TRBJ2-1; 8 bases agree with TRBD2. CDR1 is LNHDA and CDR2 is SQIVND in the germline V gene (reference sequence). This CDR3 contains 15 residues. V shed 1 base, J shed 6 bases, and the junction held 5 bases outside the gene matches. CDR3 protein: CASSIAGGPSNEQFF. The CDR3 DNA is TGTGCCAGTAGTATAGCGGGAGGGCCTTCCAATGAGCAGTTCTTC.

This clone has a single count. The chain joins TRBV28 to TRBJ1-5, with D hard to call. The V end lost 6 bases, the J end lost 6 bases, and 12 bases lay between the germline ends. Germline V gene lookup returns CDR1 MDHEN and CDR2 SYDVKM. The CDR3 runs 13 residues. This chain's CDR3 is CASRFRGIQPQHF. CDR3 nucleotides: TGTGCCAGCAGATTCAGAGGAATTCAGCCCCAGCATTTT. The full variable domain, rest sourced from reference TRBV28 and TRBJ1-5, is DVKVTQSSRYLVKRTGEKVFLECVQDMDHENMFWYRQDPGLGLRLIYFSYDVKMKEKGDIPEGYSVSREKKERFSLILESASTNQTSMYLCASRFRGIQPQHFGDGTRLSIL.

The chain uses TRBV29-1 and TRBJ1-2; the D gene is possibly TRBD1 (5 bases). CDR3 size: 15 residues. The germline CDR1 and CDR2 sequences are SQVTM and ANQGSEA. V lost 0 bases and J 3 bases, leaving 14 bases between the germline ends. CDR3 protein: CSVEELDKIHYGYTF. In DNA, the CDR3 is TGCAGCGTTGAAGAATTGGACAAGATACACTATGGCTACACCTTC.

This sequence joins TRBV15 and TRBJ2-1; perhaps TRBD2 as D (6 bases). This CDR3 comprises 17 residues. With 2 bases removed from V and 0 bases from J, the gap between germline ends came to 14 bases. CDR1 LNHNV and CDR2 YYDKDF come from the germline V gene (reference sequence). The CDR3 spells CATSRRLVRSSYNEQFF. The CDR3 region has the DNA TGTGCCACCAGCAGACGACTAGTCCGGAGCTCCTACAATGAGCAGTTCTTC.

This clone was counted a few times. The chain couples TRBV29-1 to TRBJ2-7; 9 nucleotides line up with TRBD1. Germline assignment: CDR1 SQVTM and CDR2 ANQGSEA. With V trimmed by 3 bases and J by 2 bases, 11 bases remained unmatched. The CDR3 length is 16 residues. The CDR3: CSVEAPGTGPTYEQYF. The CDR3 DNA sequence: TGCAGCGTTGAGGCCCCCGGGACAGGGCCTACCTACGAGCAGTACTTC.

The sample holds a few counts of this clone. The rearrangement links TRBV6-5 to TRBJ1-2; TRBD1 agrees at 8 bases. Germline V gene data show CDR1 as MNHEY and CDR2 as SVGAGI. CDR3 length: 15 residues. Trimming cost V 2 bases and J 5 bases; bases outside gene matches: 7. CDR3 nucleotides: TGTGCCAGCAGTTACCTGACAGGGGTATGGTATGGCTACACCTTC. This codes for CASSYLTGVWYGYTF.

V gene TRBV2 combines with J gene TRBJ2-1, with 12 bases matching TRBD2. The germline V gene has CDR1 SNHLY and CDR2 FYNNEI. The V gene end was trimmed by 3 bases and the J gene end by 7 bases; junction bases not matched to a gene: 13. The CDR3 runs 18 residues. Written as DNA, the CDR3 is TGTGCCAGCAGTGACTCCCTAGCGGGAGGGCCGGTAGTAAATGAGCAGTTCTTC. Its translation is CASSDSLAGGPVVNEQFF.

The chain has TRBV6-6 and TRBJ1-5; no definite D call. Trimming took 6 bases from V and 6 from J, leaving 15 bases between them. Germline V CDR1 and CDR2: MNHNY, SVGAGI (reference sequence). This CDR3 region has 14 residues. For the CDR3, the DNA is TGTGCCAGCAGGGAGGAAGGAATTTTTCAGCCCCAGCATTTT. This encodes CASREEGIFQPQHF.

This clone was observed a few times. The J gene is TRBJ2-7, the V gene TRBV6-6; D may be TRBD2 (5 bases). Germline CDR1 MNHNY, CDR2 SVGAGI (reference sequence). The germline V and J ends were trimmed by 0 bases and 1 base, with 10 bases remaining between them. The CDR3 has 15 amino acids. CDR3 in amino acids: CASSYSSSGSYEQYF. The CDR3 bases are TGTGCCAGCAGTTACTCGTCCTCGGGGTCCTACGAGCAGTACTTC.

The chain has TRBV11-2 and TRBJ2-5; D gene uncertain. Germline-derived CDR1 and CDR2 are SGHAT and FQNNGV. The V end was cut by 1 base, the J end by 4 bases, with 7 bases between. The CDR3 runs 13 residues. In nucleotides, the CDR3 is TGTGCCAGCAGCTTAGCCTTACTAGAGACCCAGTACTTC. Its translation is CASSLALLETQYF.

This clone appeared once. The V and J genes are TRBV7-9 and TRBJ2-7, with 7 nucleotides matching TRBD2. The CDR3 runs to 19 residues. V lost 1 base, J lost 1 base, and 16 bases stayed unmatched. Germline V gene data show CDR1 as SEHNR and CDR2 as FQNEAQ (reference sequence). CDR3 in DNA: TGTGCCAGCAGCTTAGATTGGGGCGGGGGTAGCGCAAAATCCTACGAGCAGTACTTC. Translated: CASSLDWGGGSAKSYEQYF.

The chain recombines TRBV5-1 with TRBJ1-1; 10 bases are a match to TRBD1. With 2 bases clipped from V and 0 bases from J, the junction kept 10 bases outside the gene matches. Germline assignment: CDR1 SGHRS and CDR2 YFSETQ. The CDR3 has 18 residues. The DNA of the CDR3 is TGCGCCAGCAGCTTACAACCGGGACAGGGGATCATGAACACTGAAGCTTTCTTT. Translating gives CASSLQPGQGIMNTEAFF.

The chain combines TRBV28 with TRBJ2-1; TRBD2 agrees at 7 bases. CDR1 and CDR2 from the germline V gene are MDHEN and SYDVKM. After removal of 7 bases from V and 8 bases from J, the junction contained 11 bases not matched to a gene. The CDR3 extends over 14 amino acids. CDR3 sequence reads: CASIGTNRGDEQFF. The CDR3 DNA reads TGTGCCAGCATCGGGACTAATCGAGGGGATGAGCAGTTCTTC. The variable domain in full, completed from reference TRBV28 and TRBJ2-1, reads DVKVTQSSRYLVKRTGEKVFLECVQDMDHENMFWYRQDPGLGLRLIYFSYDVKMKEKGDIPEGYSVSREKKERFSLILESASTNQTSMYLCASIGTNRGDEQFFGPGTRLTVL.

The table lists this clone with a count of one. The chain carries TRBV5-4 and TRBJ2-2; a weak D match, TRBD1 (5 bases). The CDR3 runs 16 residues. Trimming pared 0 bases from V and 7 bases from J, leaving 16 bases between. The V gene's germline CDR1 is SGHNT and CDR2 YYREEE (reference sequence). CDR3 bases: TGTGCCAGCAGCTTGGGGCAGGGTGAGGATTACGGGGAGCTGTTTTTT. Protein product: CASSLGQGEDYGELFF.

This chain's CDR3 is CASSLQGQVSGNTIYF. DNA of the CDR3: TGTGCCAGCAGCTTACAAGGACAGGTCTCTGGAAACACCATATATTTT. The chain couples TRBV7-3 to TRBJ1-3; 7 bases are shared with TRBD1. The CDR3 spans 16 residues. Per the germline V gene, CDR1 is SGHTA and CDR2 is FQGTGA. The junction had 4 bases not matched to a gene; V was cut back by 2 bases and J by 0 bases.

This clone was detected only a few times. This chain links TRBV6-1 with TRBJ2-5, with 8 bases fitting TRBD1. J was trimmed by 4 bases and V by 0 bases; bases with no gene match: 10. The CDR3 is 17 amino acids. The germline V gene has CDR1 MNHNS and CDR2 SASEGT. As DNA, the CDR3 is TGTGCCAGCAGTGAAGCGGTCGGAGGACAGGGAGGAGAGACCCAGTACTTC. Amino acids: CASSEAVGGQGGETQYF.

In its sample, this clone was seen a few times. The chain is built from TRBV5-4 and TRBJ2-1, with no clear D. CDR1 is SGHNT, CDR2 YYREEE, per germline (reference sequence). Trimming removed 0 bases at V and 5 bases at J, with 18 bases between. The CDR3 covers 17 residues. CDR3 bases: TGTGCCAGCAGCTTGGCTCGGTTGGGTCTGGCGGACAATGAGCAGTTCTTC. This translates into CASSLARLGLADNEQFF.

The V and J genes are TRBV7-8 and TRBJ1-1; perhaps TRBD1 as D (5 bases). The CDR3 loop spans 15 amino acids. Germline V gene sequence: CDR1 SGHVS, CDR2 FQNEAQ. Trimming shortened V by 3 bases and J by 4 bases, and 15 bases separated the two germline ends. The CDR3 DNA reads as TGTGCCAGCAGCTTGTGGGGCAGGAGGGGCACTGAAGCTTTCTTT. It yields the protein CASSLWGRRGTEAFF. The whole variable domain, remainder taken from reference TRBV7-8 and TRBJ1-1, is GAGVSQSPRYKVAKRGQDVALRCDPISGHVSLFWYQQALGQGPEFLTYFQNEAQLDKSGLPSDRFFAERPEGSVSTLKIQRTQQEDSAVYLCASSLWGRRGTEAFFGQGTRLTVV.

This clone appeared a few times. V gene TRBV28 combines with J gene TRBJ2-1; 13 bases align to TRBD2. Germline V lookup: CDR1 MDHEN, CDR2 SYDVKM. The V and J ends lost 3 bases and 1 base, in that order; junction bases with no gene match: 6. The CDR3 is made up of 18 amino acids. CDR3 sequence reads: CASSLRTSGSLSYNEQFF. The CDR3 DNA is TGTGCCAGCAGTTTGCGGACTAGCGGGAGCCTGTCCTACAATGAGCAGTTCTTC.

There are a few counts of this clone. V usage is TRBV25-1 and J usage is TRBJ2-1; D remains unclear. Germline CDR1 and CDR2: MGHDK and SYGVNS. This CDR3 spans 11 amino acids. Trimming removed 6 bases from V and 9 bases from J, with 9 bases in between. In nucleotides, the CDR3 is TGTGCCAGCAGGGAGATGGGTGAGCAGTTCTTC. This gives the protein CASREMGEQFF. Filled out from reference TRBV25-1 and TRBJ2-1, the complete variable domain reads EADIYQTPRYLVIGTGKKITLECSQTMGHDKMYWYQQDPGMELHLIHYSYGVNSTEKGDLSSESTVSRIRTEHFPLTLESARPSHTSQYLCASREMGEQFFGPGTRLTVL.

This clone was counted between two and nine times. The CDR3 region has the DNA TGTGCCAGCAGCCAGACTGTAGACAGAGCTAACTATGGCTACACCTTC. Residues: CASSQTVDRANYGYTF. The chain has TRBV5-4 and TRBJ1-2; tentatively, D is TRBD1 (5 bases). CDR1 SGHNT and CDR2 YYREEE come from the germline V gene (reference sequence). The CDR3 has 16 amino acids. Trimming shortened V by 4 bases and J by 0 bases, and 16 bases separated the two germline ends. Variable domain in full (rest from reference TRBV5-4 and TRBJ1-2): ETGVTQSPTHLIKTRGQQVTLRCSSQSGHNTVSWYQQALGQGPQFIFQYYREEENGRGNFPPRFSGLQFPNYSSELNVNALELDDSALYLCASSQTVDRANYGYTFGSGTRLTVV.

The chain employs TRBV27 and TRBJ1-1; 8 bases align to TRBD1. With 5 bases clipped from V and 4 bases from J, the junction kept 9 bases outside the gene matches. This CDR3 region has 15 residues. The germline CDR1 and CDR2 sequences are MNHEY and SMNVEV (reference sequence). Here the CDR3 reads CASSLRDRGATEAFF. The CDR3 bases are TGTGCCAGCAGTCTCCGAGACAGGGGTGCCACTGAAGCTTTCTTT.

This clone appeared a single time. This chain uses TRBV9 with TRBJ2-7; 7 bases are shared with TRBD2. Trimming at V came to 3 bases and at J to 3 bases, leaving 6 bases not matched to a gene. Germline CDR1 SGDLS, CDR2 YYNGEE. The CDR3 is made up of 14 amino acids. CDR3: CASSEGGANYEQYF. CDR3 DNA sequence: TGTGCCAGCAGCGAGGGAGGGGCGAACTACGAGCAGTACTTC.